The clone carrying this TCR beta chain was seen a handful of times. Its matching antigen is unknown. These data are taken from a study of human T cells and chemical hapten exposure. Study background: Readings were taken at 6 days from patch tests that had applied 0.01% DPC to the upper back. General observations from the study: Donor immune responses may differ from healthy people's, since all donors had alopecia.

The time point: pre-sensitization, week 0. Treatment here: therapeutic diphenylcyclopropenone sensitization with weekly scalp DPC. Blood, whole and unfractionated, served as the source for total RNA extraction. The CDR3 is made up of 13 amino acids. Individual cDNA molecules received unique molecular identifiers in the library. TCRdb used MiXCR to reprocess the RACE reads, holding one entry per CDR3 protein. The sample carries 200,000 to 300,000 distinct CDR3 sequences, more than 6.5% recorded once. The sequencing here drew on whole blood, taken in connection with sensitization to the hapten diphenylcyclopropenone (DPC). The clonotype was recovered from a woman aged 40 to 50 with alopecia areata. Some clones in this sample may be carry-over from other donors' samples. The genes are TRBV21-1 and TRBJ2-7; TRBD1 is taken as the D call from the table, unchecked against the DNA. TRBV21-1 is labeled a pseudogene. The CDR3 nucleotides read TGTGCCAGCGGGGACACCCCGGTTGAAGAGCAGTACTTC. Amino acid sequence: CASGDTPVEEQYF.